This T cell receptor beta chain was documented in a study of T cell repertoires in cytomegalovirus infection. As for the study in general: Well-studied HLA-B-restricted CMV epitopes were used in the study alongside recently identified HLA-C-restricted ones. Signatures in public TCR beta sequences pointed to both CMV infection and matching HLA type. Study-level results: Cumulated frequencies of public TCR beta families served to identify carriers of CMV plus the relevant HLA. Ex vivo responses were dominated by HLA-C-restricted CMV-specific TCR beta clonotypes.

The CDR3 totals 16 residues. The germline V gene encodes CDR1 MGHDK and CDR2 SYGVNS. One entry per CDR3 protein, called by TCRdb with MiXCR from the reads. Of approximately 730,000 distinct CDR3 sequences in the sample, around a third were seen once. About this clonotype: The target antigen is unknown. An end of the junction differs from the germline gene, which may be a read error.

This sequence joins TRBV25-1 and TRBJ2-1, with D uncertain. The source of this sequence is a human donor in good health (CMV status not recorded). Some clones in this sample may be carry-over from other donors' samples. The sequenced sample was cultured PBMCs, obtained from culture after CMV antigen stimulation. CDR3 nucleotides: TGTGCCAGCAGTGAAGTAAACGGACCTCAATACAATGAGCAGATCTTC. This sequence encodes CASSEVNGPQYNEQIF.